This T cell receptor (beta chain) derives from a study of T cell responses to AZD1222 COVID-19 vaccine. CDR3 length: 12 amino acids. The germline CDR1 and CDR2 sequences are LGHDT and YNNKEL (reference sequence). Deletions cut 3 bases from V and 4 bases from J, with 6 bases between. General study results and limits: Reportedly, nearly half of unique spike TCRs recognized epitopes outside B.1.351/B.1.1.7 mutations.

Of note for this clone: Its antigen is unknown.

Libraries were prepared by immunoSEQ multiplex PCR; TCRdb keeps only in-frame clonotypes and omits some of them. The sample lists 150,000 to 190,000 clones; approximately 90% were seen once. The rearrangement uses TRBV3-1 (or the pseudogene TRBV3-2) and TRBJ2-5; no reliable D call. The sample consisted of peripheral blood, taken after recovery from COVID-19. The TCR was taken from an adult who had recovered from COVID-19. The CDR3 DNA reads as TGTGCCAGCAGCCAGAGCCCAGAGACCCAGTACTTC. Amino acid sequence: CASSQSPETQYF.